This T cell receptor beta chain was retrieved from a study of PD-1 blockade in classical Hodgkin lymphoma. This CDR3 contains 15 residues. Germline V CDR1 and CDR2: LNHDA, SQIVND (reference sequence). Trimming took off 1 base at V and 3 bases at J, with 9 bases between the two ends. With no exception, relapse followed autologous stem cell transplantation in all patients, and brentuximab vedotin exposure varied. Investigators isolated CD4+ T cells from thawed PBMCs through magnetic negative selection. Using immunoSEQ multiplex PCR, the repertoire was profiled, and TCRdb retains in-frame clones only, with some absent. Of about 27,000 clones listed, about three quarters are singletons.

This chain links TRBV19 with TRBJ2-2; D tentatively reads TRBD1 or TRBD2 (6 bases each). This clonotype was obtained from a human donor with classical Hodgkin lymphoma. The sample here was CD4+ T cells from blood, taken at baseline. The CDR3 is CASSIGRGYTGELFF. Here the CDR3 DNA reads TGTGCCAGTAGTATAGGGAGGGGGTACACCGGGGAGCTGTTTTTT.